The subject of this entry is one T cell receptor (beta chain). Its antigen is unknown. The sample carries other DNA sequences with the same CDR3. There are 16 residues in the CDR3. Germline CDR1 reads LGHNA; CDR2 reads YSLEER. V gave up 1 base and J gave up 0 bases; unmatched junction bases: 4. Using immunoSEQ multiplex PCR, the repertoire was profiled, and TCRdb retains in-frame clones only, with some absent. The sample shows roughly 92,000 clones, 88% of them seen only once. The sample comes from a study of graft-versus-host responses after intestinal transplantation. Overall study findings and caveats: Early HvG declines after transplant were associated with peak circulating GvH clone levels. GvH clones turned up in recipient marrow; some had shown up first in ileum or blood.

Specimen: unstimulated CD4+ T cells sorted from spleen or lymph node cells, collected before transplant. This receptor was identified in a human donor who was the organ donor for an intestinal transplant. This chain joins TRBV4-3 and TRBJ2-3; 7 bases agree with TRBD2. The CDR3 loop reads CASSQGLAASTDTQYF. CDR3 in DNA: TGCGCCAGCAGCCAAGGGCTAGCGGCTAGCACAGATACGCAGTATTTT.